A single sample is the source of the 2 T cell receptor beta chains below, sequenced in a study of early T cells in non-severe SARS-CoV-2 infection. TCRdb reprocessed the 5' RACE reads via MiXCR and lists one record per CDR3 protein. The data contain roughly 70,000 distinct CDR3 sequences, approximately 12% of them singletons. Sequencing was performed on whole blood. The receptors were sampled from an adult who was a healthcare worker with PCR-confirmed SARS-CoV-2 infection or an uninfected control (not recorded which).

This clonotype is a singleton in its sample. CDR3 nucleotide sequence: TGTGCCAGCAGTTCCCACAGGGAGACTGAAGCTTTCTTT. Its translation is CASSSHRETEAFF. This sequence joins TRBV12-3 or TRBV12-4 and TRBJ1-1, with a possible D match to TRBD1 (6 bases). This CDR3 has 13 amino acids. V lost 4 bases and J 5 bases, leaving 11 bases between the germline ends.

This clonotype occurred many times. This CDR3 is CASSPAMTPGSPLHF. In nucleotides, the CDR3 is TGCGCCAGCAGCCCGGCGATGACCCCCGGTTCACCCCTCCACTTT. The genes are TRBV5-1 and TRBJ1-6; unclear D gene. There are 15 residues in the CDR3. The germline V and J ends were trimmed by 4 bases and 9 bases, with 17 bases remaining between them. From germline, CDR1 is SGHRS and CDR2 YFSETQ.